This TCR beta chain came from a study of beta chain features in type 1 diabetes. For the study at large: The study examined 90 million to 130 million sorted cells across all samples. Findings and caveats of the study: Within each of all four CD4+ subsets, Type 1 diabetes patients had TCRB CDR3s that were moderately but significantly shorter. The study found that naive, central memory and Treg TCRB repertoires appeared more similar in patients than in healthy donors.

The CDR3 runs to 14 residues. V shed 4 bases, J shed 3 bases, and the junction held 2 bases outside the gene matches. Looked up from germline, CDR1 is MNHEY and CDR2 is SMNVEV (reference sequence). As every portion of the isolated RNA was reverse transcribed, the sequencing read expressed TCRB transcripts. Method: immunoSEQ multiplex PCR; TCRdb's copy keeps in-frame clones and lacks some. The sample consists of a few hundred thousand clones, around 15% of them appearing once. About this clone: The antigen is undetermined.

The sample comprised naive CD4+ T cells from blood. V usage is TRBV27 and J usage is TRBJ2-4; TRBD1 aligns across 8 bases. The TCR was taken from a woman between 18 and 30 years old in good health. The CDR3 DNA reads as TGTGCCAGCAGTTCACAGGGGGACAAAAACATTCAGTACTTC. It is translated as CASSSQGDKNIQYF.